This entry features one T cell receptor (beta chain) sequence. Its antigen is not known. This sample is drawn from a study of T cell responses to AZD1222 COVID-19 vaccine. Broader study findings: Of spike-specific TCRs, nearly half reportedly target regions left unmutated in variants. In all cases, repertoires were sampled only after the peak T cell response.

Sequencing used immunoSEQ multiplex PCR; TCRdb keeps in-frame clones, though not all of them. The sample has roughly 140,000 clones; roughly 90% are singletons. It was second doses at about 4 or about 12 weeks that were pooled. CDR1 is KGHSH, CDR2 LQKENI, per germline. CDR3 length: 12 amino acids. Deletions cut 3 bases from V and 10 bases from J, with 10 bases between. The chain employs TRBV18 and TRBJ2-1; D is unresolved. The specimen was peripheral blood, collected 28 days after the second AZD1222 dose. The TCR comes from an adult who received the AZD1222 COVID-19 vaccine. CDR3 sequence: CASSPSGSEQFF. DNA of the CDR3: TGTGCCAGCTCACCCTCCGGCTCGGAGCAGTTCTTC.